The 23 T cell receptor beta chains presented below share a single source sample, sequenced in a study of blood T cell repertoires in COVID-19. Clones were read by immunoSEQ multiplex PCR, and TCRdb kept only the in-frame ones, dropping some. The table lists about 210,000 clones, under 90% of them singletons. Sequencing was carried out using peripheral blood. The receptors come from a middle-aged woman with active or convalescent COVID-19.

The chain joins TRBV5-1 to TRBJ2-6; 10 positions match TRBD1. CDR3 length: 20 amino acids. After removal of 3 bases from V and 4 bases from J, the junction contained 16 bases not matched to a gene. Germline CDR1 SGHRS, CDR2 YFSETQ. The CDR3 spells CASSSRTPGQGIRGANVLTF. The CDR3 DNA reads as TGCGCCAGCAGCTCGAGGACACCGGGACAGGGGATCAGGGGGGCCAACGTCCTGACTTTC.

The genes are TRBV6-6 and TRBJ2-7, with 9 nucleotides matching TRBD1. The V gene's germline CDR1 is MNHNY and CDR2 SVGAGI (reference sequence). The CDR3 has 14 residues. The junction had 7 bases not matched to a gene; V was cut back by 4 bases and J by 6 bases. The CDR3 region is CASSSGQGLGEQYF. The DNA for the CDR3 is TGTGCCAGCAGTTCGGGACAGGGTTTGGGCGAGCAGTACTTC.

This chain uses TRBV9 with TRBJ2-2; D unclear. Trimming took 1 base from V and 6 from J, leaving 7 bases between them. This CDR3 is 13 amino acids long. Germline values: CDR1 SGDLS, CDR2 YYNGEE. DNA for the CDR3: TGTGCCAGCAGCGTACAGGAAGCCGGGGAGCTGTTTTTT. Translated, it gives CASSVQEAGELFF.

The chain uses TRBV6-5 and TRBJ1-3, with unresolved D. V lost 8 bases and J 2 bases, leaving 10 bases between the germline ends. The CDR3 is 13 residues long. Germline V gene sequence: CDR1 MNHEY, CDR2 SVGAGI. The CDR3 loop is CASAGKAGNTIYF. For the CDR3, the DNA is TGTGCCAGCGCGGGGAAAGCTGGAAACACCATATATTTT.

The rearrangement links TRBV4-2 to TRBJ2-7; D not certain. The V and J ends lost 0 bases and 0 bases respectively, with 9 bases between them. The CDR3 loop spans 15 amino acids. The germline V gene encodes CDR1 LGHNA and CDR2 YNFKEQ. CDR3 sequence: CASSQEIASSYEQYF. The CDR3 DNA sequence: TGTGCCAGCAGCCAAGAAATCGCGAGCTCCTACGAGCAGTACTTC.

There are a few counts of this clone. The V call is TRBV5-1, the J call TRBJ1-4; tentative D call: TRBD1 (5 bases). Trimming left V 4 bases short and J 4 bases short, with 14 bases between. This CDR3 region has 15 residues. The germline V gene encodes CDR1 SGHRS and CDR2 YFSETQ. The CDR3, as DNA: TGCGCCAGCAGCCTGGGTCCCGGGGGTAATGAAAAACTGTTTTTT. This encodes CASSLGPGGNEKLFF.

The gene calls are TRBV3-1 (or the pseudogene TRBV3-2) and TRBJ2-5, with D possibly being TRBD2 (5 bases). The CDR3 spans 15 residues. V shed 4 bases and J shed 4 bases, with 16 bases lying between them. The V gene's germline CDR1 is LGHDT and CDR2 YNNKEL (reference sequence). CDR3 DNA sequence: TGTGCCAGCAGCCCCCAGGTGGGAGCGGCAGAGACCCAGTACTTC. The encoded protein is CASSPQVGAAETQYF.

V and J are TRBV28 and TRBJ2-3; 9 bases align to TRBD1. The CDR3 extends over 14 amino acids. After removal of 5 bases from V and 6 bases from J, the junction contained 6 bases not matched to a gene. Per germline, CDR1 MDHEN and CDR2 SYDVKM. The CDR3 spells CASSIQGQGDTQYF. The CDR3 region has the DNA TGTGCCAGCAGTATACAAGGACAGGGGGATACGCAGTATTTT.

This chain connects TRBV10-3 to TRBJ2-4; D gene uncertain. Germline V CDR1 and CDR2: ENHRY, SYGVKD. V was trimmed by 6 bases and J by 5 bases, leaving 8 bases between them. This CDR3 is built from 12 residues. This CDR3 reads CAIRTEENIQYF. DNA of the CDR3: TGTGCCATCAGGACCGAGGAAAACATTCAGTACTTC.

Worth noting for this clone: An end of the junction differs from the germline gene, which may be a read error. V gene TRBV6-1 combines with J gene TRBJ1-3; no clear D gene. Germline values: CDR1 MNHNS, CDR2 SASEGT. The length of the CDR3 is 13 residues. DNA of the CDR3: TGTGCCAGCAGGGAAGTTACTGGAAACACCATATATTTT. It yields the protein CASREVTGNTIYF.

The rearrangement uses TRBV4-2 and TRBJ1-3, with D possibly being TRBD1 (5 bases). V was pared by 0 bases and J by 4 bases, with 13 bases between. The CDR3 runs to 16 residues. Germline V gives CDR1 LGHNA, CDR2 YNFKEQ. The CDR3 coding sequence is TGTGCCAGCAGCCAAGATTACGGGGGATCCGGAAACACCATATATTTT. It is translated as CASSQDYGGSGNTIYF.

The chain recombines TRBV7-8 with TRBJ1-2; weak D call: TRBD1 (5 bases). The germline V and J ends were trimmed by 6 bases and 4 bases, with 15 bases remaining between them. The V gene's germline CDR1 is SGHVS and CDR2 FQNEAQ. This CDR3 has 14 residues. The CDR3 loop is CASRPSGARYGYTF. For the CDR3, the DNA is TGTGCCAGCAGACCTAGCGGGGCCCGCTATGGCTACACCTTC.

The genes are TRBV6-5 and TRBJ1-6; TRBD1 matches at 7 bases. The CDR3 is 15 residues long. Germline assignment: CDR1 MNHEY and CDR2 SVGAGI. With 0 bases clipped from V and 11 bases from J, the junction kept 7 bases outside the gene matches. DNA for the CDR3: TGTGCCAGCAGTTACTCGACAGGGAGTTATCCACCCCTCCACTTT. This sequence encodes CASSYSTGSYPPLHF.

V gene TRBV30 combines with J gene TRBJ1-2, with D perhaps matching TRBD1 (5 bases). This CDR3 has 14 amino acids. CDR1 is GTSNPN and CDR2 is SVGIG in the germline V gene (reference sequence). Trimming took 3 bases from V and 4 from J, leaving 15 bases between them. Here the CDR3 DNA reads TGTGCCTGGAGCCCTCGGGGGAGACCCTATGGCTACACCTTC. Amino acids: CAWSPRGRPYGYTF.

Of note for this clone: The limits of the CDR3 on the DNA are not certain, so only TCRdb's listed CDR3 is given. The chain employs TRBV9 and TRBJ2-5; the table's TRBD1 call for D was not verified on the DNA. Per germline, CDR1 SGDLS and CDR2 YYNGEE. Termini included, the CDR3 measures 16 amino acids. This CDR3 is CASSVGSGAPQEAAHF.

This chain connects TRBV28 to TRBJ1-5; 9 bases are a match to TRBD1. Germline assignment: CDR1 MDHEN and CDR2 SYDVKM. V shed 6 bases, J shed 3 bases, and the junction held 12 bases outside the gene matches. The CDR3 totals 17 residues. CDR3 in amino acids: CASSPSPGQGDNQPQHF. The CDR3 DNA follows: TGTGCCAGCAGCCCAAGCCCGGGACAGGGAGACAATCAGCCCCAGCATTTT.

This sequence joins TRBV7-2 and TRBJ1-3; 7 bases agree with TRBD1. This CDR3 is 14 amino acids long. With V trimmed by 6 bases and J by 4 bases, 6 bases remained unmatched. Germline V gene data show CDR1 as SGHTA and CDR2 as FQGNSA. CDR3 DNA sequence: TGTGCCAGCAGAAGAGGGGGCGCAGGAAACACCATATATTTT. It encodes CASRRGGAGNTIYF. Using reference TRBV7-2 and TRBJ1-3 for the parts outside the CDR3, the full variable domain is GAGVSQSPSNKVTEKGKDVELRCDPISGHTALYWYRQSLGQGLEFLIYFQGNSAPDKSGLPSDRFSAERTGGSVSTLTIQRTQQEDSAVYLCASRRGGAGNTIYFGEGSWLTVV.

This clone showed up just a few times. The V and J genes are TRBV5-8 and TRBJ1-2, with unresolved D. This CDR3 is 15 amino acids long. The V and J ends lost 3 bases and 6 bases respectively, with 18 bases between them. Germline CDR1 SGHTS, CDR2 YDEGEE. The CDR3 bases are TGTGCCAGCAGCTCTGTCGGCGGGCTATTGGATGGCTACACCTTC. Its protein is CASSSVGGLLDGYTF.

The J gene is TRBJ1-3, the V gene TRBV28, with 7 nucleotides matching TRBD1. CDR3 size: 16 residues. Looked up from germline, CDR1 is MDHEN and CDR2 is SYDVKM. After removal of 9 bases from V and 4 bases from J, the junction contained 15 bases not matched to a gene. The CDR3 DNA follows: TGTGCCAGTCGGACCGGGACAGTCACGCAAGGAAACACCATATATTTT. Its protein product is CASRTGTVTQGNTIYF.

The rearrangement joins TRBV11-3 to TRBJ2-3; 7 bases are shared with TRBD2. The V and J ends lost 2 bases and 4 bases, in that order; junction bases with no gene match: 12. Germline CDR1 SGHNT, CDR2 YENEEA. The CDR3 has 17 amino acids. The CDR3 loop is CASSLFGSRGWADTQYF. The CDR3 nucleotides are TGTGCCAGCAGCTTATTCGGGTCGCGGGGGTGGGCAGATACGCAGTATTTT.

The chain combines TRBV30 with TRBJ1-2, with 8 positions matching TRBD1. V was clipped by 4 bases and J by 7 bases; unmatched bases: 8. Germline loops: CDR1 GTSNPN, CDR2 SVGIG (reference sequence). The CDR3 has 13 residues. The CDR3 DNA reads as TGTGCCTGGAACTCAGGGGGCGCCGGTGGCTACACCTTC. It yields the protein CAWNSGGAGGYTF.

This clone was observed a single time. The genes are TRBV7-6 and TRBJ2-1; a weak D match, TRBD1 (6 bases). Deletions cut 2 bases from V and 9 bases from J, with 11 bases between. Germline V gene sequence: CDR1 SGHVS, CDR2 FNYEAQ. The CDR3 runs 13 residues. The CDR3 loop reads CASSLTGNSEQFF. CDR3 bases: TGTGCCAGCAGCTTAACAGGGAATTCTGAGCAGTTCTTC.

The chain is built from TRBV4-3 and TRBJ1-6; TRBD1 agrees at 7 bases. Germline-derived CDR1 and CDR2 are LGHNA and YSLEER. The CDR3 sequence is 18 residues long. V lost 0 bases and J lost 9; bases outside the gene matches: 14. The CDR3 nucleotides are TGCGCCAGCAGCCAAGATGTCGGACCCCGACAGGGTGCTTCACCCCTCCACTTT. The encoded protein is CASSQDVGPRQGASPLHF.